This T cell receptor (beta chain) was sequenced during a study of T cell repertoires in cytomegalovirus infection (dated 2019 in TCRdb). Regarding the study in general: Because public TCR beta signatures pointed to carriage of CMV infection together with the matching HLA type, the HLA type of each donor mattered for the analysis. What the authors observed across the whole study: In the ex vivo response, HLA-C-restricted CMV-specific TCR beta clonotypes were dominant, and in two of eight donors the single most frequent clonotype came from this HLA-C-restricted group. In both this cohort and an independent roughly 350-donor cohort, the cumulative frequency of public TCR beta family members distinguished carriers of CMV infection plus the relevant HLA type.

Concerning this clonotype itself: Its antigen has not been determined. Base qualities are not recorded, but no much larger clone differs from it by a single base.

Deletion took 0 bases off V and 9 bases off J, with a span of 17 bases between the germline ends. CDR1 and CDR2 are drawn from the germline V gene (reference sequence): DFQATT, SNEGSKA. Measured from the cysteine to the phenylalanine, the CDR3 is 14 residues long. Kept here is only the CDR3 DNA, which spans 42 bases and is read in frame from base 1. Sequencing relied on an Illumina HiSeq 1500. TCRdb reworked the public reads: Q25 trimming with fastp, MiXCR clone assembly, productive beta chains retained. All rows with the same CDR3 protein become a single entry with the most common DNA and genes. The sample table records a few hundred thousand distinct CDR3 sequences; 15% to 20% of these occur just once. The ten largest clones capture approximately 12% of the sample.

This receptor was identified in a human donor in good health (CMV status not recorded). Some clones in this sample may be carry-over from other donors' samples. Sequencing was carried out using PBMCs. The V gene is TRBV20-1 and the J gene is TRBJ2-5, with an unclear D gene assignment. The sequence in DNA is TGCAGTGCTAGAGATCGAGCCGGTTTTGGGGCCCAGTACTTC. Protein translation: CSARDRAGFGAQYF.